Listed here are 30 T cell receptor beta chains from one sample, sequenced in a study of yellow fever vaccine responses in identical twins (dated by TCRdb to 2016 to 2019). Library method: RT-PCR. The run used an Illumina HiSeq 2500. The raw public reads went through TCRdb reprocessing: fastp at Q25, MiXCR clone calling, in-frame beta chains kept. Every entry covers one CDR3 protein and lists the most common genes and DNA from its rows. For this sample there are about 23,000 distinct CDR3 sequences; under 80% appear just once. Around 4.8% of the sample is in the top ten clones. This sample comprised T cells from blood (PBMCs), unsorted or a sorted subset (not recorded which), obtained before or after yellow fever vaccination (not recorded which). These receptors originate from a young woman who received the yellow fever vaccine. Donor details come from another sample of the same person, matched by shared clones.

This rearrangement joins TRBV18 to TRBJ1-2; no definite D call. There are 13 residues in the CDR3. V shed 1 base and J shed 3 bases, with 6 bases lying between them. CDR1 KGHSH and CDR2 LQKENI come from the germline V gene. CDR3 loop: CASSPRIDYGYTF. DNA for the CDR3: TGTGCCAGCTCACCACGGATCGACTATGGCTACACCTTC.

This clonotype was seen only once. The rearrangement uses TRBV2 and TRBJ2-7, with TRBD1 as a possible D gene (5 bases). CDR1 is SNHLY and CDR2 is FYNNEI in the germline V gene. The CDR3 totals 13 residues. V was trimmed by 3 bases and J by 12 bases, leaving 18 bases between them. For the CDR3, the DNA is TGTGCCAGCAGTGAGGTATGGACCACAGGCCCGTACTTC. This codes for CASSEVWTTGPYF.

The rearrangement links TRBV5-5 to TRBJ2-1; 8 nucleotides align to TRBD1. The CDR3 extends over 15 amino acids. J lost 3 bases, V lost 4 bases, and 6 bases had no gene match. Germline V gene sequence: CDR1 SGHKS, CDR2 YYEKEE (reference sequence). CDR3 DNA: TGTGCCAGCAGCCCCGACAGGGGAAACTACAATGAGCAGTTCTTC. It specifies CASSPDRGNYNEQFF.

The rearrangement links TRBV4-1 to TRBJ2-2, with 7 bases fitting TRBD1. Germline assignment: CDR1 MGHRA and CDR2 YSYEKL. The V and J ends lost 4 bases and 4 bases, in that order; junction bases with no gene match: 12. The CDR3 is 17 amino acids. In nucleotides, the CDR3 is TGCGCCAGCAGCCCTTTGCCAGGGGGATCGGGCACCGGGGAGCTGTTTTTT. Translated, it gives CASSPLPGGSGTGELFF.

The V and J genes are TRBV24-1 and TRBJ2-1; D ambiguous. Trimming took 7 bases from V and 5 from J, leaving 8 bases between them. The CDR3 length is 12 residues. CDR1 and CDR2 from the germline V gene are KGHDR and SFDVKD. CDR3 loop: CATSFRNNEQFF. The CDR3 bases are TGTGCCACCAGCTTCCGGAACAATGAGCAGTTCTTC.

The chain recombines TRBV24-1 with TRBJ2-1, with D perhaps TRBD1 or TRBD2 (5 bases each). Germline CDR1 KGHDR, CDR2 SFDVKD. This CDR3 region has 15 residues. The germline V and J ends were trimmed by 4 bases and 6 bases, with 15 bases remaining between them. The CDR3: CATSDPTRGGNEQFF. Here the CDR3 DNA reads TGTGCCACCAGTGACCCCACGAGGGGCGGCAATGAGCAGTTCTTC.

The CDR3 sequence: CASSPLREPDTQYF. CDR3 DNA sequence: TGTGCCAGCAGCCCACTCCGGGAGCCAGATACGCAGTATTTT. The chain carries TRBV9 and TRBJ2-3; D may be TRBD2 (6 bases). The V gene's germline CDR1 is SGDLS and CDR2 YYNGEE. Trimming removed 4 bases at V and 4 bases at J, with 13 bases between. CDR3 length: 14 residues.

V is TRBV20-1 and J is TRBJ2-7; 7 bases are shared with TRBD2. Trimming cost V 0 bases and J 6 bases; bases outside gene matches: 11. CDR3 length equals 15 residues. CDR1 and CDR2 (germline): DFQATT, SNEGSKA (reference sequence). The CDR3 nucleotides read TGCAGTGCTAGAGATCTGGCGGGAGAAATCAGCGAGCAGTACTTC. Translation: CSARDLAGEISEQYF.

The V gene is TRBV29-1, the J gene TRBJ2-2; D tentatively fits TRBD1 or TRBD2 (5 bases each). This CDR3 region has 14 residues. Germline lookup yields CDR1 SQVTM and CDR2 ANQGSEA. Trimming removed 1 base at V and 7 bases at J, with 13 bases between. The CDR3 coding sequence is TGCAGCGTTGAAGGGGGAGAAGGGGTCGGGGAGCTGTTTTTT. Translation gives CSVEGGEGVGELFF.

The rearrangement uses TRBV15 and TRBJ2-7; D unclear. Germline CDR1 reads LNHNV; CDR2 reads YYDKDF (reference sequence). The CDR3 consists of 15 residues. The V end was cut by 0 bases, the J end by 3 bases, with 12 bases between. The CDR3 coding sequence is TGTGCCACCAGCAGAGATAACTCCATTTACTACGAGCAGTACTTC. It yields the protein CATSRDNSIYYEQYF.

The chain recombines TRBV7-9 with TRBJ1-2; perhaps TRBD1 as D (5 bases). CDR1 is SEHNR and CDR2 is FQNEAQ in the germline V gene (reference sequence). The germline V and J ends were trimmed by 5 bases and 3 bases, with 10 bases remaining between them. The CDR3 length is 13 residues. CDR3 protein: CASSQGGYYGYTF. CDR3 DNA: TGTGCCAGCAGCCAGGGCGGATACTATGGCTACACCTTC.

This rearrangement joins TRBV11-1 to TRBJ2-7; D ambiguous. CDR3 size: 13 residues. Per germline, CDR1 SGHAT and CDR2 FQDESV (reference sequence). V lost 3 bases and J 0 bases, leaving 6 bases between the germline ends. The CDR3 sequence is CASSFPASYEQYV. The DNA for the CDR3 is TGTGCCAGCAGCTTTCCGGCCTCCTACGAGCAGTACGTC.

The chain couples TRBV11-1 to TRBJ1-5; a possible D gene is TRBD1 (6 bases). The CDR3 spans 15 residues. Germline assignment: CDR1 SGHAT and CDR2 FQDESV (reference sequence). V was shortened by 4 bases and J by 8 bases, with 18 bases between the two germline ends. CDR3 sequence reads: CASSSEQGSFKPQHF. CDR3 in DNA: TGTGCCAGCAGCTCGGAACAGGGAAGTTTTAAGCCCCAGCATTTT.

The chain carries TRBV7-9 and TRBJ2-1; no clear D. V dropped 2 bases and J dropped 4 bases, with 12 bases sitting between them. CDR3 size: 15 residues. The V gene's germline CDR1 is SEHNR and CDR2 FQNEAQ (reference sequence). In DNA form, the CDR3 reads TGTGCCAGCAGCTTAATCGCTGACGGTTACAATGAGCAGTTCTTC. Translating it yields CASSLIADGYNEQFF.

The V and J genes are TRBV19 and TRBJ2-7, with TRBD2 matching 8 bases. The CDR3 contains 14 residues. The V gene's germline CDR1 is LNHDA and CDR2 SQIVND (reference sequence). Trimming at V came to 3 bases and at J to 2 bases, leaving 3 bases not matched to a gene. The chain's CDR3 is CASSMGREAYEQYF. CDR3 nucleotides: TGTGCCAGTAGTATGGGGCGGGAGGCCTACGAGCAGTACTTC.

This clonotype was picked up a small number of times. The V and J genes are TRBV11-1 and TRBJ1-1; 8 nucleotides agree with TRBD1. Germline lookup yields CDR1 SGHAT and CDR2 FQDESV (reference sequence). This CDR3 is built from 15 residues. J gave up 3 bases and V 6 bases, and 9 bases lay outside the gene matches. CDR3 sequence: CASSRAGGADTEAFF. The CDR3 region has the DNA TGTGCCAGCAGTAGGGCAGGGGGCGCGGACACTGAAGCTTTCTTT.

A single count supports this clonotype. This rearrangement joins TRBV11-3 to TRBJ2-7, with D possibly TRBD2 on 6 matching bases. V was cut by 5 bases and J by 2 bases, with 16 bases left in between. CDR1 SGHNT and CDR2 YENEEA come from the germline V gene. The length of the CDR3 is 15 residues. CDR3 sequence reads: CASSPPGRGTYEQYV. Here the CDR3 DNA reads TGTGCCAGCAGCCCCCCCGGACGGGGGACCTACGAGCAGTACGTC.

This chain joins TRBV12-3 or TRBV12-4 and TRBJ1-6; D gene ambiguous. CDR3 length equals 14 residues. The V end lost 10 bases, the J end lost 5 bases, and 15 bases lay between the germline ends. CDR3 loop: CATSGSANNSPLHF. The CDR3 DNA is TGTGCCACCTCCGGGTCAGCCAATAATTCACCCCTCCACTTT.

This clonotype was seen only a few times. In DNA, the CDR3 is TGTGCCAGCAAACGGGGGAGCGGCACTGAAGCTTTCTTT. Its translation: CASKRGSGTEAFF. This rearrangement joins TRBV12-3 or TRBV12-4 to TRBJ1-1; possible D gene TRBD1, 5 bases. Between the trimmed V and J ends, which lost 7 bases and 4 bases, there was a span of 13 bases. The CDR3 extends over 13 amino acids.

The chain has TRBV19 and TRBJ2-7; TRBD2 is a possible D gene (5 bases). The ends were cut back, 4 bases at V and 1 base at J, with 14 bases in the middle. The CDR3 is 15 residues long. Germline V gene data show CDR1 as LNHDA and CDR2 as SQIVND (reference sequence). As DNA, the CDR3 is TGTGCCAGTAGTACATCCACCCTAGCTTCCTACGAGCAGTACTTC. It yields the protein CASSTSTLASYEQYF. The whole variable domain, remainder taken from reference TRBV19 and TRBJ2-7, is DGGITQSPKYLFRKEGQNVTLSCEQNLNHDAMYWYRQDPGQGLRLIYYSQIVNDFQKGDIAEGYSVSREKKESFPLTVTSAQKNPTAFYLCASSTSTLASYEQYFGPGTRLTVT.

V gene TRBV18 combines with J gene TRBJ1-5; 9 nucleotides line up with TRBD1. Germline CDR1 is KGHSH and CDR2 is LQKENI. V trimming: 0 bases; J trimming: 5 bases; junction bases outside the gene matches: 2. This CDR3 is built from 15 residues. The CDR3 coding sequence is TGTGCCAGCTCACCACCGGGACAGGGAGATCAGCCCCAGCATTTT. Protein sequence: CASSPPGQGDQPQHF.

V usage is TRBV11-2 and J usage is TRBJ1-5; no clear D gene. CDR1 is SGHAT, CDR2 FQNNGV, per germline. Between the trimmed V and J ends, which lost 6 bases and 0 bases, there was a span of 9 bases. The CDR3 runs 14 residues. The CDR3 nucleotides are TGTGCCAGCAGACCCGGTTATAGCAATCAGCCCCAGCATTTT. Protein: CASRPGYSNQPQHF.

The genes are TRBV20-1 and TRBJ2-3; 7 nucleotides align to TRBD2. V trimming: 1 base; J trimming: 3 bases; junction bases outside the gene matches: 7. The germline gives CDR1 DFQATT, CDR2 SNEGSKA (reference sequence). CDR3 size: 15 residues. CDR3 bases: TGCAGTGCTAGAGCCGGGGGGTTGGGGACAGATACGCAGTATTTT. The encoded protein is CSARAGGLGTDTQYF.

This clonotype occurred a few times. The genes are TRBV11-1 and TRBJ2-1; 8 bases agree with TRBD2. Germline trimming cut 4 bases from V and 6 bases from J; bases unmatched to any gene: 11. Germline CDR1 is SGHAT and CDR2 is FQDESV (reference sequence). CDR3 length equals 16 residues. CDR3 protein: CASSSVIAGGTNEQFF. The CDR3 DNA is TGTGCCAGCAGCTCCGTGATCGCGGGGGGTACCAATGAGCAGTTCTTC.

This clonotype was counted only a few times. The DNA for the CDR3 is TGCAGTGCTATTCTCGGGGGGGATAAAAACATTCAGTACTTC. Translating gives CSAILGGDKNIQYF. The chain couples TRBV20-1 to TRBJ2-4; 8 nucleotides agree with TRBD2. CDR1 and CDR2 from the germline V gene are DFQATT and SNEGSKA (reference sequence). After removal of 4 bases from V and 4 bases from J, the junction contained 6 bases not matched to a gene. The CDR3 loop spans 14 amino acids.

The chain carries TRBV5-5 and TRBJ2-3; D is ambiguous. V lost 4 bases and J lost 4, with 19 bases in between. The CDR3 totals 16 residues. Germline loops: CDR1 SGHKS, CDR2 YYEKEE (reference sequence). The CDR3 sequence: CASSPQSSFVSDTQYF. For the CDR3, the DNA is TGTGCCAGCAGCCCACAGTCCAGTTTTGTCTCAGATACGCAGTATTTT.

The chain joins TRBV2 to TRBJ1-1, with D possibly being TRBD1 (6 bases). This CDR3 has 12 residues. Germline lookup yields CDR1 SNHLY and CDR2 FYNNEI. The V end was cut by 7 bases, the J end by 1 base, with 7 bases between. The CDR3 loop reads CASTTGNTEAFF. The DNA of the CDR3 is TGTGCCAGCACGACAGGGAACACTGAAGCTTTCTTT.

This chain uses TRBV5-1 with TRBJ2-1; 8 positions match TRBD2. V gave up 1 base and J gave up 5 bases; unmatched junction bases: 5. CDR1 is SGHRS, CDR2 YFSETQ, per germline. The CDR3 contains 15 residues. CDR3 sequence reads: CASSLTSGANNEQFF. In DNA form, the CDR3 reads TGCGCCAGCAGCTTGACTAGCGGTGCTAACAATGAGCAGTTCTTC.

The chain joins TRBV29-1 to TRBJ1-2; D call uncertain. V lost 3 bases to trimming and J lost 7 bases, with 12 bases between them. The CDR3 covers 12 residues. Germline assignment: CDR1 SQVTM and CDR2 ANQGSEA. CDR3 protein: CSVDEMVVGYTF. CDR3 DNA sequence: TGCAGCGTTGATGAGATGGTAGTTGGCTACACCTTC.

V is TRBV9 and J is TRBJ2-1, with a weak D call TRBD2 (5 bases). V was shortened by 4 bases and J by 4 bases, with 18 bases between the two germline ends. Germline CDR1 and CDR2: SGDLS and YYNGEE. The CDR3 totals 16 residues. Here the CDR3 DNA reads TGTGCCAGCAGCCCTCCCACGGGATCAGCATACAATGAGCAGTTCTTC. Translation: CASSPPTGSAYNEQFF.